The 30 T cell receptor beta chains in this list originate from one sample, sequenced in a study of cytomegalovirus exposure and HLA in healthy donors. Primers: 60 Vbeta forward and 13 Jbeta reverse. Clones were sequenced by immunoSEQ multiplex PCR, and TCRdb holds only the in-frame ones, with some missing. The sample records 150,000 to 200,000 clones, around 76% being singletons. Sample: PBMCs. The receptors originated from a female donor in good health and CMV-seronegative.

The chain combines TRBV5-1 with TRBJ2-3; TRBD2 matches at 9 bases. The CDR3 contains 16 residues. Germline V lookup: CDR1 SGHRS, CDR2 YFSETQ. J was trimmed by 6 bases and V by 4 bases; bases with no gene match: 12. The CDR3 region is CASSGMTSGGGDTQYF. The CDR3 bases are TGCGCCAGCAGCGGCATGACTAGCGGAGGGGGGGATACGCAGTATTTT.

J is TRBJ1-1 and V is TRBV19; 7 bases are a match to TRBD1. The trim removed 11 bases at V and 4 bases at J, leaving 10 bases unmatched. Germline-derived CDR1 and CDR2 are LNHDA and SQIVND (reference sequence). This CDR3 comprises 13 residues. The CDR3 region is CAARGGRGTEAFF. CDR3 nucleotide sequence: TGTGCCGCCCGAGGGGGCCGGGGCACTGAAGCTTTCTTT.

The V call is TRBV10-2, the J call TRBJ2-7; TRBD2 is a possible D gene (5 bases). This CDR3 region has 12 residues. Per the germline V gene, CDR1 is WSHSY and CDR2 is SAAADI. V dropped 7 bases and J dropped 7 bases, with 14 bases sitting between them. The DNA of the CDR3 is TGCGCCAGCATTACTAGTTTGGGTGAGCAGTACTTC. This codes for CASITSLGEQYF.

This clone was seen more than once but under ten times. V usage is TRBV7-9 and J usage is TRBJ1-1, with D hard to call. The CDR3 runs 12 residues. Per germline, CDR1 SEHNR and CDR2 FQNEAQ (reference sequence). Between the trimmed V and J ends, which lost 4 bases and 1 base, there was a span of 4 bases. This CDR3 reads CASSSQNTEAFF. The CDR3 DNA is TGTGCCAGCAGCTCACAGAACACTGAAGCTTTCTTT.

This chain uses TRBV27 with TRBJ2-7, with D maybe TRBD2 (5 bases). CDR1 is MNHEY, CDR2 SMNVEV, per germline (reference sequence). This CDR3 is built from 14 residues. V was cut by 4 bases and J by 1 base, with 11 bases left in between. CDR3 amino acids: CASSWTGSSYEQYF. The CDR3 bases are TGTGCCAGCAGTTGGACTGGCAGTTCCTACGAGCAGTACTTC.

This clone turned up a few times. The genes are TRBV9 and TRBJ1-1; 8 nucleotides line up with TRBD1. Losses at the gene ends were 0 bases for V and 9 bases for J; bases not matched to a gene: 4. Germline V gene data show CDR1 as SGDLS and CDR2 as YYNGEE. This CDR3 is built from 13 residues. The CDR3 region has the DNA TGTGCCAGCAGCGTAGGGACAGGGAGTAAAGCTTTCTTT. Residues: CASSVGTGSKAFF.

V is TRBV5-1 and J is TRBJ1-1, with D perhaps TRBD1 (6 bases). Germline CDR1 is SGHRS and CDR2 is YFSETQ. V was pared by 0 bases and J by 0 bases, with 15 bases between. CDR3 size: 17 residues. The CDR3 DNA reads TGCGCCAGCAGCTTGGGGGGGGGCACGAAACTGAACACTGAAGCTTTCTTT. It translates to CASSLGGGTKLNTEAFF.

The J gene is TRBJ1-2, the V gene TRBV19; the D is unclear. The V gene's germline CDR1 is LNHDA and CDR2 SQIVND (reference sequence). V was trimmed by 4 bases and J by 6 bases, leaving 12 bases between them. There are 13 residues in the CDR3. CDR3 nucleotides: TGTGCCAGTAGTAACGGAGGAGCTCATGGCTACACCTTC. It specifies CASSNGGAHGYTF.

This clone showed up just once. This chain connects TRBV7-9 to TRBJ2-5, with a possible D match to TRBD2 (7 bases). The last part of the DNA fits TRBJ2-7 better; the J call may be wrong. The CDR3 consists of 16 residues. Germline CDR1 is SEHNR and CDR2 is FQNEAQ (reference sequence). The CDR3 nucleotides are TGTGCCAGCAGCTTATGGGGGGGGCCGAGCTCCTACGAGCAGTACTTC. Translating it yields CASSLWGGPSSYEQYF.

The chain carries TRBV2 and TRBJ2-5, with D perhaps TRBD2 (5 bases). V dropped 7 bases and J dropped 1 base, with 13 bases sitting between them. Looked up from germline, CDR1 is SNHLY and CDR2 is FYNNEI. This CDR3 has 14 amino acids. The CDR3 loop reads CASTLGLAQETQYF. As DNA, the CDR3 is TGTGCCAGCACCCTGGGCCTAGCCCAAGAGACCCAGTACTTC.

This rearrangement joins TRBV7-8 to TRBJ2-7, with D possibly being TRBD2 (6 bases). The germline V gene encodes CDR1 SGHVS and CDR2 FQNEAQ. CDR3 size: 15 residues. V was trimmed by 5 bases and J by 3 bases, leaving 17 bases between them. CDR3 sequence reads: CASSPSLAELYEQYF. The DNA for the CDR3 is TGTGCCAGCAGCCCATCCTTAGCGGAACTCTACGAGCAGTACTTC.

The chain has TRBV5-6 and TRBJ1-1; D is uncertain. V lost 3 bases, J lost 0 bases, and 15 bases lay in between. The CDR3 has 16 amino acids. The germline V gene encodes CDR1 SGHDT and CDR2 YYEEEE. CDR3 in DNA: TGTGCCAGCAGCTCAGTCTTATTGAGGGTGAACACTGAAGCTTTCTTT. Its translation is CASSSVLLRVNTEAFF.

The chain carries TRBV6-5 and TRBJ1-2; 8 nucleotides line up with TRBD1. The CDR3 is 14 residues long. With V trimmed by 4 bases and J by 0 bases, 1 base remained unmatched. In germline, CDR1 is MNHEY, CDR2 SVGAGI. CDR3 protein: CASSLTGANYGYTF. As DNA, the CDR3 is TGTGCCAGCAGTTTGACAGGGGCTAACTATGGCTACACCTTC.

The V and J genes are TRBV5-4 and TRBJ2-1, with TRBD2 matching over 8 bases. Unmatched junction bases numbered 11, after V lost 5 bases and J lost 4 bases. The CDR3 extends over 16 amino acids. The germline V gene has CDR1 SGHNT and CDR2 YYREEE (reference sequence). DNA of the CDR3: TGTGCCAGCAGTTCGGGGGGTATAGCGGGATACAATGAGCAGTTCTTC. Amino acid sequence: CASSSGGIAGYNEQFF.

This clone was seen a single time. The chain recombines TRBV5-1 with TRBJ2-5; D is ambiguous. CDR3 size: 13 residues. Germline CDR1 is SGHRS and CDR2 is YFSETQ. The V and J ends lost 7 bases and 2 bases respectively, with 12 bases between them. CDR3 nucleotide sequence: TGCGCCAGCTCGGTTCTAATTCAAGAGACCCAGTACTTC. It is translated as CASSVLIQETQYF.

CDR3 protein: CASSADRHTEAFF. DNA of the CDR3: TGTGCCAGCAGCGCTGACAGGCACACTGAAGCTTTCTTT. The V call is TRBV5-6, the J call TRBJ1-1; D possibly corresponds to TRBD1 (6 bases). Germline lookup yields CDR1 SGHDT and CDR2 YYEEEE. The CDR3 has 13 residues. V dropped 4 bases and J dropped 3 bases, with 10 bases sitting between them.

The V and J genes are TRBV19 and TRBJ2-2; 9 nucleotides match TRBD1. This CDR3 comprises 16 residues. Looked up from germline, CDR1 is LNHDA and CDR2 is SQIVND (reference sequence). V was clipped by 7 bases and J by 5 bases; unmatched bases: 11. The CDR3 reads CASTPGQGRWTGELFF. CDR3 nucleotide sequence: TGTGCCAGTACCCCGGGACAGGGACGTTGGACCGGGGAGCTGTTTTTT.

The rearrangement uses TRBV5-1 and TRBJ2-5; the D is unclear. The CDR3 is made up of 14 amino acids. Germline CDR1 is SGHRS and CDR2 is YFSETQ. V shed 0 bases and J shed 5 bases, with 11 bases lying between them. The CDR3 reads CASSLGSTYETQYF. In DNA form, the CDR3 reads TGCGCCAGCAGCTTGGGGTCCACCTATGAGACCCAGTACTTC.

The J gene is TRBJ1-1, the V gene TRBV6-1; TRBD1 might be the D (6 bases). The CDR3 extends over 13 amino acids. Trimming shortened V by 3 bases and J by 8 bases, and 13 bases separated the two germline ends. Germline V gives CDR1 MNHNS, CDR2 SASEGT. The DNA for the CDR3 is TGTGCCAGCAGTGACAGGGGAGTGGCAGAAGCTTTCTTT. Amino acids: CASSDRGVAEAFF.

This clone was recorded a few times. This chain uses TRBV27 with TRBJ2-3, with D maybe TRBD1 (6 bases). Trimming cost V 6 bases and J 4 bases, with 14 bases left between them. Germline V gene sequence: CDR1 MNHEY, CDR2 SMNVEV (reference sequence). The CDR3 totals 14 residues. This chain's CDR3 is CASSYRESSDTQYF. The CDR3 DNA follows: TGTGCCAGCAGCTACAGGGAATCCTCAGATACGCAGTATTTT.

V and J are TRBV19 and TRBJ2-7; TRBD2 agrees at 8 bases. From germline, CDR1 is LNHDA and CDR2 SQIVND (reference sequence). V was pared by 5 bases and J by 6 bases, with 9 bases of the junction left unmatched. The CDR3 is made up of 14 amino acids. In nucleotides, the CDR3 is TGTGCCAGTAGTCCATACAGTCGGGGGGGCGAGCAGTACTTC. Encoded protein: CASSPYSRGGEQYF.

This clone was detected only a few times. The chain employs TRBV7-2 and TRBJ2-5, with D perhaps matching TRBD1 (5 bases). This CDR3 contains 13 residues. The V gene's germline CDR1 is SGHTA and CDR2 FQGNSA. V lost 5 bases and J 5 bases, leaving 12 bases between the germline ends. CDR3 DNA: TGTGCCAGCAGCCGCAGGGCTGGGGAGACCCAGTACTTC. It is translated as CASSRRAGETQYF.

This clone came up once. The rearrangement uses TRBV7-8 and TRBJ1-4, with 9 bases aligning to TRBD1. J lost 6 bases, V lost 4 bases, and 9 bases had no gene match. The CDR3 loop spans 16 amino acids. Germline values: CDR1 SGHVS, CDR2 FQNEAQ. DNA of the CDR3: TGTGCCAGCAGCTCAAGCCCGGGACAGGGCCATGAAAAACTGTTTTTT. It codes for CASSSSPGQGHEKLFF.

V usage is TRBV7-3 and J usage is TRBJ2-5, with 8 bases lining up with TRBD2. V shed 6 bases and J 2 bases; nucleotides not matched to a gene: 8. This CDR3 contains 15 residues. Germline V lookup: CDR1 SGHTA, CDR2 FQGTGA. CDR3 loop: CASSPTGGNQETQYF. In nucleotides, the CDR3 is TGTGCCAGCAGTCCCACGGGGGGGAATCAAGAGACCCAGTACTTC.

This clone has a handful of counts. The CDR3 DNA sequence: TGTGCCAGCAGTGAATTTTCTAGCGGGGTTCCCTACGAGCAGTACTTC. It translates to CASSEFSSGVPYEQYF. The chain carries TRBV6-1 and TRBJ2-7, with TRBD2 matching over 9 bases. With V trimmed by 2 bases and J by 2 bases, 7 bases remained unmatched. CDR3 length: 16 residues. Germline-derived CDR1 and CDR2 are MNHNS and SASEGT.

The CDR3 DNA follows: TGTGCCAGCGGAGGGACAGGGGGCAAGGGCGGCTACACCTTC. It yields the protein CASGGTGGKGGYTF. The V call is TRBV27, the J call TRBJ1-2; 12 nucleotides line up with TRBD1. The junction had 9 bases not matched to a gene; V was cut back by 8 bases and J by 8 bases. CDR3 length equals 14 residues. The germline V gene encodes CDR1 MNHEY and CDR2 SMNVEV (reference sequence).

The chain couples TRBV9 to TRBJ1-1; a weak D match, TRBD1 (6 bases). The V gene lost 2 bases and the J gene lost 4 bases, with 9 bases spanning the gap. The CDR3 spans 13 residues. From germline, CDR1 is SGDLS and CDR2 YYNGEE. The CDR3 bases are TGTGCCAGCAGCGTGGACAGCGGCACTGAAGCTTTCTTT. It yields the protein CASSVDSGTEAFF.

This clone appeared once. This rearrangement joins TRBV2 to TRBJ1-4; D remains ambiguous. The CDR3 length is 14 residues. V shed 1 base and J shed 4 bases, with 7 bases lying between them. Germline CDR1 is SNHLY and CDR2 is FYNNEI. The CDR3 spells CASSEGTVNEKLFF. The DNA for the CDR3 is TGTGCCAGCAGTGAAGGGACTGTTAATGAAAAACTGTTTTTT.

J is TRBJ2-1 and V is TRBV5-4; D is perhaps TRBD1 (7 bases). The length of the CDR3 is 16 residues. V was clipped by 4 bases and J by 7 bases, with 21 bases between them. The germline V gene encodes CDR1 SGHNT and CDR2 YYREEE (reference sequence). This CDR3 is CASSQGGGTKGNEQFF. The CDR3 coding sequence is TGTGCCAGCAGCCAAGGAGGGGGCACTAAAGGGAATGAGCAGTTCTTC.

J is TRBJ2-7 and V is TRBV7-3; no reliable D call. V was shortened by 5 bases and J by 7 bases, with 15 bases between the two germline ends. Germline loops: CDR1 SGHTA, CDR2 FQGTGA. CDR3 length: 13 residues. CDR3 sequence reads: CASSVTGLGEQYF. CDR3 DNA: TGTGCCAGCAGCGTGACGGGTCTTGGAGAGCAGTACTTC.